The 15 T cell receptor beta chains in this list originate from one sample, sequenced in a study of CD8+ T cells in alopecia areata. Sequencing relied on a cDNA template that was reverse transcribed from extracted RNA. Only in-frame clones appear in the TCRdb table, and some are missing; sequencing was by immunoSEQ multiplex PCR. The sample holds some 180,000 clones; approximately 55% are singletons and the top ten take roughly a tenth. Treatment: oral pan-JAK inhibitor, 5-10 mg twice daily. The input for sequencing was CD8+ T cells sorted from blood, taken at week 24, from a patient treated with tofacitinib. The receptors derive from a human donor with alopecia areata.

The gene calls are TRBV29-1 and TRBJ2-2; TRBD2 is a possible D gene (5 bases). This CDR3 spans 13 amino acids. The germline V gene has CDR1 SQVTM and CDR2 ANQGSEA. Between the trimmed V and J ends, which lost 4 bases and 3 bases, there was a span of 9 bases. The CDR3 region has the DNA TGCAGCGTTGTCGGGAAACACACCGGGGAGCTGTTTTTT. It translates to CSVVGKHTGELFF.

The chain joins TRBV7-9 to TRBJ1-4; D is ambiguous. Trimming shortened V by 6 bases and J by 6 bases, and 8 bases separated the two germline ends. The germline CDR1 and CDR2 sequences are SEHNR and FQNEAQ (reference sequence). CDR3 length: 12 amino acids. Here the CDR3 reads CASSSVYEKLFF. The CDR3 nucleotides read TGTGCCAGCAGTTCCGTCTATGAAAAACTGTTTTTT.

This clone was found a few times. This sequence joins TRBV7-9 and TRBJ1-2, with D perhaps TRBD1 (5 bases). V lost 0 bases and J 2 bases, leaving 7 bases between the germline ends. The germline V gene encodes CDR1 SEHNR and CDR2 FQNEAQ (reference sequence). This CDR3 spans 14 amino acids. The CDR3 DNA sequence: TGTGCCAGCAGCTTAGCCGCAGGGAACTATGGCTACACCTTC. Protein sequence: CASSLAAGNYGYTF.

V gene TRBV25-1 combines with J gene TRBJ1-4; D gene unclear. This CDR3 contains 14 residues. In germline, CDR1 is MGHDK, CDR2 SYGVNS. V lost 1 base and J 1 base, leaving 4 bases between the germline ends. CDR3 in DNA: TGTGCCAGCAGTGAATGGGGAACTAATGAAAAACTGTTTTTT. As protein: CASSEWGTNEKLFF.

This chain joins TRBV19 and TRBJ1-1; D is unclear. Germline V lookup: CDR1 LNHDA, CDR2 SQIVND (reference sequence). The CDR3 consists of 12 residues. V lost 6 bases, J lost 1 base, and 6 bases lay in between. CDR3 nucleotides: TGTGCCAGTAGAAGAGCGAACACTGAAGCTTTCTTT. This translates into CASRRANTEAFF.

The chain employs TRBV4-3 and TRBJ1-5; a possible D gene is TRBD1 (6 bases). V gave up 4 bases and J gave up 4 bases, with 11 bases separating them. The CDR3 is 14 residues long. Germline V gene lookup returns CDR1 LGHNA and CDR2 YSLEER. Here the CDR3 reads CASSPDRMNQPQHF. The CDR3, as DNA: TGCGCCAGCAGCCCCGACAGGATGAATCAGCCCCAGCATTTT.

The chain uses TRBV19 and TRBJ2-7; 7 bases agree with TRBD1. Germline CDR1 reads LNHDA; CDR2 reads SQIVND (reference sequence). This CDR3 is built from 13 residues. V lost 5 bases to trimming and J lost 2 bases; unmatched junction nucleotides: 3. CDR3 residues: CASSPDRTYEQYF. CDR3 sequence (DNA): TGTGCCAGTAGTCCGGACAGGACCTACGAGCAGTACTTC.

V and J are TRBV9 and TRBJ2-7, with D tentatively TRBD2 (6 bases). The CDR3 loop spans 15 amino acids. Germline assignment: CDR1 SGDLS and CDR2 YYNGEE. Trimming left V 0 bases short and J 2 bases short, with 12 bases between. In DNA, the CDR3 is TGTGCCAGCAGCGTAGGGGTAGCGGAGACCTACGAGCAGTACTTC. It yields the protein CASSVGVAETYEQYF.

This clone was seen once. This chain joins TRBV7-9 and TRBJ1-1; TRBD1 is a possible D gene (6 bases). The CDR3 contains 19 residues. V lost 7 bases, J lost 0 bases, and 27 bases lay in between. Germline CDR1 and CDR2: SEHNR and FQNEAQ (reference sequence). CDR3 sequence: CASTQIQGSSGGMNTEAFF. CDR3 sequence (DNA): TGTGCCAGCACCCAGATACAGGGATCATCGGGGGGAATGAACACTGAAGCTTTCTTT.

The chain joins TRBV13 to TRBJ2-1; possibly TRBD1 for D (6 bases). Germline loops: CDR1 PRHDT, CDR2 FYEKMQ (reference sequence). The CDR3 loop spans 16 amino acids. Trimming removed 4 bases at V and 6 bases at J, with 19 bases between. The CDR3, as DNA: TGTGCCAGCAGCTCGCAAACAGGGTATGATGCCAATGAGCAGTTCTTC. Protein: CASSSQTGYDANEQFF.

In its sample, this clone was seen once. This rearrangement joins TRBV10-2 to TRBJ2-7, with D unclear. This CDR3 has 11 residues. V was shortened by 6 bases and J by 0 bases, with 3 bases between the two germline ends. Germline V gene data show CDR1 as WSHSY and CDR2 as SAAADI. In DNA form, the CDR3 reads TGCGCCAGCAGCAGCTCCTACGAGCAGTACTTC. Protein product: CASSSSYEQYF.

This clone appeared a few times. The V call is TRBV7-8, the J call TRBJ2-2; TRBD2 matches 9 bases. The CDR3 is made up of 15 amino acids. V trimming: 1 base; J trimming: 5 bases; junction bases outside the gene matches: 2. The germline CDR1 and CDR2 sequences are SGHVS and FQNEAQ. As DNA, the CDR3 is TGTGCCAGCAGCTTAGGGACTAGCGATACCGGGGAGCTGTTTTTT. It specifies CASSLGTSDTGELFF.

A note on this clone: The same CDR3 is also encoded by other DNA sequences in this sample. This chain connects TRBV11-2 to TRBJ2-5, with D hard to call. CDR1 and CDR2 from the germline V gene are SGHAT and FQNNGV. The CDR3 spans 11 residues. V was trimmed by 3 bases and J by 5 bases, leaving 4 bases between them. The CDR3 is CASSFRETQYF. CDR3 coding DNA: TGTGCCAGCAGCTTCCGGGAGACCCAGTACTTC.

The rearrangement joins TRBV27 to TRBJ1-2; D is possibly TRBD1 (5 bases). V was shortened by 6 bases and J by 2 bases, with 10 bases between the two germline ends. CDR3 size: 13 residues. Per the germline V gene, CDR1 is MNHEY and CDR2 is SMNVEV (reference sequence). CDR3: CASSSEGNYGYTF. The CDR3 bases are TGTGCCAGCAGCTCAGAGGGGAACTATGGCTACACCTTC.

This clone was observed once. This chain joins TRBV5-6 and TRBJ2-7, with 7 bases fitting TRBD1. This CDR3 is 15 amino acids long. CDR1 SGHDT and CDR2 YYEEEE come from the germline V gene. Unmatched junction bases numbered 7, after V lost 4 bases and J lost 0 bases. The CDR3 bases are TGTGCCAGCAGCCCATTCGACAGGGCCTCCTACGAGCAGTACTTC. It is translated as CASSPFDRASYEQYF.